The 12 T cell receptor beta chains reported below all come from one sample, sequenced in a study of memory CD4+ T cells and cytomegalovirus serostatus. The sort gate was single viable CD3+CD4+CD8-CD45RO+ cells for memory CD4+ T cells. The table came from immunoSEQ multiplex PCR; TCRdb's copy has only in-frame clones and leaves some out. Among around 88,000 clones listed, 75% to 85% were seen once. Source material: memory CD4+ T cells from blood. These receptors came from an adult in good health and CMV-seropositive.

Only a few counts were recorded for this clone. The chain has TRBV28 and TRBJ2-6, with D unclear. The length of the CDR3 is 17 residues. CDR1 is MDHEN and CDR2 is SYDVKM in the germline V gene. With 6 bases removed from V and 1 base from J, the gap between germline ends came to 16 bases. The CDR3 loop reads CASRPPPGGSGANVLTF. The CDR3 DNA is TGTGCCAGCAGGCCACCCCCGGGTGGGTCTGGGGCCAACGTCCTGACTTTC.

The rearrangement links TRBV29-1 to TRBJ2-5; D is unresolved. CDR3 length equals 12 residues. Germline CDR1 and CDR2: SQVTM and ANQGSEA. V shed 6 bases and J shed 4 bases, with 12 bases lying between them. CDR3 loop: CSVNIGRETQYF. The CDR3 DNA sequence: TGCAGCGTCAATATTGGACGAGAGACCCAGTACTTC.

This clone was seen more than once but under ten times. This chain joins TRBV6-1 and TRBJ2-7; the D is unclear. CDR1 is MNHNS and CDR2 is SASEGT in the germline V gene. This CDR3 region has 12 residues. Between the trimmed V and J ends, which lost 3 bases and 4 bases, there was a span of 7 bases. CDR3 region: CASSEDGYEQYF. The CDR3 nucleotides are TGTGCCAGCAGTGAGGATGGGTACGAGCAGTACTTC.

The V and J genes are TRBV30 and TRBJ2-5, with D maybe TRBD2 (6 bases). The CDR3 is made up of 13 amino acids. Germline V gene lookup returns CDR1 GTSNPN and CDR2 SVGIG (reference sequence). The V end lost 2 bases, the J end lost 7 bases, and 14 bases lay between the germline ends. This CDR3 is CAWSPGTPGTQYF. CDR3 DNA sequence: TGTGCCTGGAGTCCCGGGACTCCCGGGACCCAGTACTTC. The full variable domain, completed using reference TRBV30 and TRBJ2-5, is SQTIHQWPATLVQPVGSPLSLECTVEGTSNPNLYWYRQAAGRGLQLLFYSVGIGQISSEVPQNLSASRPQDRQFILSSKKLLLSDSGFYLCAWSPGTPGTQYFGPGTRLLVL.

This clone was picked up a small number of times. The chain couples TRBV13 to TRBJ2-1; D unclear. This CDR3 has 12 amino acids. The V gene lost 5 bases and the J gene lost 7 bases, with 9 bases spanning the gap. Germline V gives CDR1 PRHDT, CDR2 FYEKMQ (reference sequence). The chain's CDR3 is CASSVSVNEQFF. The CDR3 coding sequence is TGTGCCAGCAGCGTATCTGTTAATGAGCAGTTCTTC.

The V call is TRBV7-9, the J call TRBJ2-5; D is uncertain. Trimming pared 4 bases from V and 3 bases from J, leaving 3 bases between. This CDR3 is 11 amino acids long. CDR1 and CDR2 (germline): SEHNR, FQNEAQ (reference sequence). As DNA, the CDR3 is TGTGCCAGCAGCTGGAAAGAGACCCAGTACTTC. Translating gives CASSWKETQYF.

The rearrangement joins TRBV7-9 to TRBJ2-5, with TRBD1 identical over 9 bases. The junction had 8 bases not matched to a gene; V was cut back by 3 bases and J by 6 bases. CDR3 length: 15 residues. The V gene's germline CDR1 is SEHNR and CDR2 FQNEAQ (reference sequence). This chain's CDR3 is CASSLGGDRDKTQYF. CDR3 DNA sequence: TGTGCCAGCAGCTTGGGGGGGGACAGGGATAAGACCCAGTACTTC.

The chain has TRBV29-1 and TRBJ1-2, with a tentative D call TRBD1 (5 bases). Germline V lookup: CDR1 SQVTM, CDR2 ANQGSEA. The CDR3 loop spans 13 amino acids. V was cut by 3 bases and J by 8 bases, with 16 bases left in between. As DNA, the CDR3 is TGCAGCGTTGACAGCCGGGGTTGGGGCGGCTACACCTTC. This sequence encodes CSVDSRGWGGYTF.

The chain has TRBV23-1 and TRBJ2-3; 9 bases match TRBD2. TRBV23-1 is assigned to the ORF class and has an uncertain function. The CDR3 runs 17 residues. The V and J ends lost 4 bases and 0 bases, in that order; junction bases with no gene match: 8. CDR3: CASSRVRLAASTDTQYF. The CDR3 nucleotides are TGCGCCAGCAGTCGGGTGCGACTAGCGGCTAGCACAGATACGCAGTATTTT.

The J gene is TRBJ1-2, the V gene TRBV7-9; weak D call: TRBD1 (5 bases). This CDR3 has 13 residues. The germline V gene has CDR1 SEHNR and CDR2 FQNEAQ (reference sequence). V lost 1 base, J lost 4 bases, and 7 bases lay in between. The CDR3 DNA reads TGTGCCAGCAGCTTAGGGGGCAGCTATGGCTACACCTTC. As protein: CASSLGGSYGYTF.

The chain is built from TRBV7-6 and TRBJ2-5, with D unresolved. There are 13 residues in the CDR3. CDR1 SGHVS and CDR2 FNYEAQ come from the germline V gene. V was cut by 5 bases and J by 4 bases, with 11 bases left in between. CDR3 protein: CASSTRWGETQYF. The CDR3 region has the DNA TGTGCCAGCAGCACCCGCTGGGGAGAGACCCAGTACTTC.

V usage is TRBV27 and J usage is TRBJ1-2, with unresolved D. This CDR3 contains 14 residues. V shed 5 bases and J shed 3 bases, with 13 bases lying between them. The germline V gene has CDR1 MNHEY and CDR2 SMNVEV (reference sequence). The CDR3 protein is CASSETGSHYGYTF. The CDR3, as DNA: TGTGCCAGCAGTGAAACCGGGAGCCACTATGGCTACACCTTC.